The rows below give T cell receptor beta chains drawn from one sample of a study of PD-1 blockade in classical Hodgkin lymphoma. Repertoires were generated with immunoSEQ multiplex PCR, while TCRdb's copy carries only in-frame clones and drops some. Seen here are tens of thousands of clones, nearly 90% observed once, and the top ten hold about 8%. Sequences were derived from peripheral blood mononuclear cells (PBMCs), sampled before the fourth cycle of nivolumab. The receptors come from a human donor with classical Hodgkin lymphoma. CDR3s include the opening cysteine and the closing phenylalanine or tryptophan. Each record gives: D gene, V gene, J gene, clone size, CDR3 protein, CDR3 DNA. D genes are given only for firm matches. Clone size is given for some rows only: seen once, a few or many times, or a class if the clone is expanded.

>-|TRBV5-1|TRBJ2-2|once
CASSFETGARGTGELFF
TGCGCCAGCAGCTTTGAGACAGGCGCAAGGGGCACCGGGGAGCTGTTTTTT
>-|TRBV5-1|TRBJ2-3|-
CASTMGFSTDTQYF
TGCGCCAGCACAATGGGGTTTTCGACAGATACGCAGTATTTT
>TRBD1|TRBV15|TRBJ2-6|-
CATGQGGSGANVLTF
TGTGCCACGGGACAGGGGGGATCTGGGGCCAACGTCCTGACTTTC
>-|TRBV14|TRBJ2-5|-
CASSQGGTQYF
TGTGCCAGCAGCCAAGGGGGGACCCAGTACTTC
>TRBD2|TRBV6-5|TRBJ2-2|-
CASSYLGGSFTGELFF
TGTGCCAGCAGTTACTTGGGGGGGTCCTTCACCGGGGAGCTGTTTTTT
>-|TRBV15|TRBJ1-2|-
CATSTAGVSFYGYTF
TGTGCCACCAGCACCGCAGGGGTATCCTTTTATGGCTACACCTTC
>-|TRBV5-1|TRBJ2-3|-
CASSPQGPAGTDTQYF
TGCGCCAGCAGCCCCCAGGGACCTGCGGGGACAGATACGCAGTATTTT
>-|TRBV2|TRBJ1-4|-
CASRRTDEKLFF
TGTGCCAGCAGGAGGACGGACGAAAAACTGTTTTTT
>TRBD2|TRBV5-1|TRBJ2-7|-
CASSLPGGYEQYF
TGCGCCAGCAGCCTCCCGGGGGGCTACGAGCAGTACTTC
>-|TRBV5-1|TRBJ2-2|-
CASSPQDPGVGELFF
TGCGCCAGCAGCCCCCAGGACCCGGGGGTGGGGGAGCTGTTTTTT
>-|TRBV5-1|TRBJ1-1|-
CASSKETPNTEAFF
TGCGCCAGCAGCAAAGAGACACCTAACACTGAAGCTTTCTTT
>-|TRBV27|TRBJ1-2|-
CASSNSGTNYGYTF
TGTGCCAGCAGTAACTCAGGGACAAACTATGGCTACACCTTC
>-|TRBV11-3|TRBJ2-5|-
CASSLDPWDETQYF
TGTGCCAGCAGCTTAGATCCCTGGGATGAGACCCAGTACTTC
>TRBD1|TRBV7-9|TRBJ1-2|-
CASSHGTGGVFGYTF
TGTGCCAGCAGCCACGGGACAGGGGGCGTTTTTGGCTACACCTTC
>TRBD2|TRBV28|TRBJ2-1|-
CASTISGNRANEQFF
TGTGCCAGCACTATTAGCGGGAACAGGGCCAATGAGCAGTTCTTC
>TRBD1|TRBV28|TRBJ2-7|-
CASSLLWSLTGGGEQYF
TGTGCCAGCAGTTTACTCTGGTCGCTGACAGGGGGCGGCGAGCAGTACTTC
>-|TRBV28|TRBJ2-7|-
CASSFLNTYEQYF
TGTGCCAGCAGTTTTTTGAATACCTACGAGCAGTACTTC
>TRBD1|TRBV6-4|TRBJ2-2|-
CASSSDRGTGELFF
TGTGCCAGCAGTTCCGACAGGGGCACCGGGGAGCTGTTTTTT
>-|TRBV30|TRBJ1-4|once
CAWSHGGTNEKLFF
TGTGCCTGGAGCCACGGCGGGACTAATGAAAAACTGTTTTTT
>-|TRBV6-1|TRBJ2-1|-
CASSILSSYNEQFF
TGTGCCAGCAGTATCCTTAGCTCCTACAATGAGCAGTTCTTC
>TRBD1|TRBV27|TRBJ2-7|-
CASSLDGTAVYEQYF
TGTGCCAGCAGTTTAGATGGGACAGCCGTCTACGAGCAGTACTTC
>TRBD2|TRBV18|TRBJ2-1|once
CASSVTSARNNEQFF
TGTGCCAGCTCAGTCACTAGCGCACGAAACAATGAGCAGTTCTTC
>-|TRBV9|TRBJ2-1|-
CASSAGTYNEQFF
TGTGCCAGCAGCGCTGGGACGTATAATGAGCAGTTCTTC
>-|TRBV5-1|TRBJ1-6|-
CASSLTGRTGDRTLHF
TGCGCCAGCAGCTTAACCGGTAGGACCGGGGATCGGACCCTCCACTTT
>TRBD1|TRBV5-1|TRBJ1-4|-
CASSLGQGNEKLFF
TGCGCCAGCAGCTTGGGACAGGGGAATGAAAAACTGTTTTTT
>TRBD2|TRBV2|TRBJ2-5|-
CASSERPRPAAGETQYF
TGTGCCAGCAGTGAAAGGCCGAGGCCCGCAGCGGGGGAGACCCAGTACTTC
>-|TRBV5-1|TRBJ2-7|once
CASSLEDRTGLMQYF
TGCGCCAGCAGCTTGGAAGACAGAACTGGACTGATGCAGTACTTC
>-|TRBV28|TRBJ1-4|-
CASSLVDPYEKLFF
TGTGCCAGCAGTTTGGTCGATCCTTATGAAAAACTGTTTTTT
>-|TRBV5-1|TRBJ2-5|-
CASSPGSSGEETQYF
TGCGCCAGCAGCCCGGGGTCCTCGGGGGAGGAGACCCAGTACTTC
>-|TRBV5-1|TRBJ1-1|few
CASRPGHQNTEAFF
TGCGCCAGCAGGCCGGGACACCAGAACACTGAAGCTTTCTTT
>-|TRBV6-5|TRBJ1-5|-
CASSYGGSNQPQHF
TGTGCCAGCAGTTACGGGGGCTCCAATCAGCCCCAGCATTTT
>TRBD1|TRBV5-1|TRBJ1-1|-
CASSLVGQGAEAFF
TGCGCCAGCAGCTTGGTCGGACAGGGGGCTGAAGCTTTCTTT
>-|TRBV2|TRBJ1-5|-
CASKGGGEGQPQHF
TGTGCCAGCAAAGGGGGAGGGGAGGGTCAGCCCCAGCATTTT
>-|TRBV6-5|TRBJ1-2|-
CASSYAATENYGYTF
TGTGCCAGCAGTTACGCCGCGACGGAGAACTATGGCTACACCTTC
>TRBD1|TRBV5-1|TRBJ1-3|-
CASSQQGDSGNTIYF
TGCGCCAGCAGCCAACAGGGGGACTCGGGAAACACCATATATTTT
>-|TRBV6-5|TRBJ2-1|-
CASSYSSRRGDNEQFF
TGTGCCAGCAGTTACTCGTCAAGGCGGGGCGACAATGAGCAGTTCTTC
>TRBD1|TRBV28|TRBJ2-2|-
CASSSGGRPFFGELFF
TGTGCCAGCAGTTCAGGGGGAAGGCCCTTTTTCGGGGAGCTGTTTTTT
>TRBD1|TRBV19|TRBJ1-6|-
CASTNPGQGYSPLHF
TGTGCCAGTACCAACCCGGGACAGGGTTATTCACCCCTCCACTTT
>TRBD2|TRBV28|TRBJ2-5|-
CASRLAGTGTQYF
TGTGCCAGCCGTCTAGCGGGGACCGGGACCCAGTACTTC
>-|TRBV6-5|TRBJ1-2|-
CASSDPANYGYTF
TGTGCCAGCAGTGATCCAGCTAACTATGGCTACACCTTC
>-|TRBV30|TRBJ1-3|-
CAGQGSGNTIYF
TGTGCCGGCCAGGGGTCTGGAAACACCATATATTTT
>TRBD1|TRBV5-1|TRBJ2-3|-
CASNTGAATDTQYF
TGCGCCAGCAATACAGGGGCCGCCACAGATACGCAGTATTTT
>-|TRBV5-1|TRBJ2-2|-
CASKVGNTGELFF
TGCGCCAGCAAGGTCGGGAACACCGGGGAGCTGTTTTTT
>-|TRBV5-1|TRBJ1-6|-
CASSPSGGYSPLHF
TGCGCCAGCAGCCCGTCGGGGGGTTATTCACCCCTCCACTTT
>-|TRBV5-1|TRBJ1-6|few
CASSLASGVGSPLHF
TGCGCCAGCAGCTTGGCCTCGGGGGTCGGGTCACCCCTCCACTTT
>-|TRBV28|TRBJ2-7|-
CASSLGGYEQYF
TGTGCCAGCAGTTTAGGGGGCTACGAGCAGTACTTC
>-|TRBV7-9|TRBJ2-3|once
CASSRLLDTDTQYF
TGTGCCAGCAGCAGACTACTCGATACAGATACGCAGTATTTT
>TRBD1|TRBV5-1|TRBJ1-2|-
CASNTGTGDYGYTF
TGCGCCAGCAACACCGGGACAGGGGATTATGGCTACACCTTC
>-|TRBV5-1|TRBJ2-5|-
CASSFEGLPGETQYF
TGCGCCAGCAGCTTCGAGGGCCTCCCCGGGGAGACCCAGTACTTC
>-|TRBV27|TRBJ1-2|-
CASRPQGATNYGYTF
TGTGCCAGCAGACCACAGGGAGCGACTAACTATGGCTACACCTTC
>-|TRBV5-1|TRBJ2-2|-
CASSYGSPDGELFF
TGCGCCAGCAGCTACGGTTCCCCCGACGGGGAGCTGTTTTTT
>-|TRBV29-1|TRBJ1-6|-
CSVRDKASPLHF
TGCAGCGTCCGGGACAAGGCTTCACCCCTCCACTTT
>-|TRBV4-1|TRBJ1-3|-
CASSQKLGISGNTIYF
TGCGCCAGCAGCCAAAAATTAGGCATCTCTGGAAACACCATATATTTT
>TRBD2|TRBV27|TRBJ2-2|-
CASSLSTSDYTGELFF
TGTGCCAGCAGTTTATCCACTAGCGACTACACCGGGGAGCTGTTTTTT